This T cell receptor (beta chain) came from a study of CD8 T cells in Susac syndrome. The CDR3 has 16 residues. J gave up 4 bases and V 2 bases, and 8 bases lay outside the gene matches. Study-wide results and limits: That the number of individuals in its TCR sequencing and HLA analysis was relatively small was acknowledged by the study.

Reverse transcription used roughly 0.45 to 1 ug RNA and random hexamers. MiXCR, applied by TCRdb to the immunoSEQ multiplex PCR reads, yields one record per CDR3 protein. The sample lists 100,000 to 150,000 distinct CDR3 sequences, 75% to 90% occurring once. This clonotype was recorded only once. Antigen specificity is unknown. J is TRBJ2-3 and V is TRBV12-3 or TRBV12-4; 8 positions agree with TRBD2. The specimen sequenced was CD8+ T cells from PBMCs. The clonotype originates from a human donor with multiple sclerosis. The CDR3 sequence is CASSLSLNGGADTQYF. In DNA, the CDR3 is TGTGCCAGCAGTTTAAGTCTGAACGGGGGGGCAGATACGCAGTATTTT.